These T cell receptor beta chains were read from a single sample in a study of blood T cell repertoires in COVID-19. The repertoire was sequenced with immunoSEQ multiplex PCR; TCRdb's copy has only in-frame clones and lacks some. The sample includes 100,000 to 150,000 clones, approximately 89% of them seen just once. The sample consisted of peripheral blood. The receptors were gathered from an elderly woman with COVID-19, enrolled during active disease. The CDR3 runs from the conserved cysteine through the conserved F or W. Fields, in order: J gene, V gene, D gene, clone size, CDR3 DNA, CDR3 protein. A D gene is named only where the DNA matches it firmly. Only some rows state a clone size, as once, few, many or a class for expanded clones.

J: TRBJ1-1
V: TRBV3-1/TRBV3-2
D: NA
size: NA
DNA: TGTGCCAGCAGCCATGTTCCTCGGTCGGACACTGAAGCTTTCTTT
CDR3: CASSHVPRSDTEAFF

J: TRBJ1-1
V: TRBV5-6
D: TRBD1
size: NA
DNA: TGTGCCAGCAGCTTGTCCCTGGACAGGGAAGGTGAAGCTTTCTTT
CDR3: CASSLSLDREGEAFF

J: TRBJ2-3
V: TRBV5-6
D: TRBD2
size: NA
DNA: TGTGCCAGCAGCCGACTAGCGGGAGGTGATCTAGATACGCAGTATTTT
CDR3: CASSRLAGGDLDTQYF

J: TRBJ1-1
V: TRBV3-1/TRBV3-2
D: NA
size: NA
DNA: TGTGCCAGCAGCCCGCGGGTCCTCACTGAAGCTTTCTTT
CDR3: CASSPRVLTEAFF

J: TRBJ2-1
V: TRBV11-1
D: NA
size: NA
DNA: TGTGCCAGCAGCTTAGACCTAGTCGGGTCCTACAATGAGCAGTTCTTC
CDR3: CASSLDLVGSYNEQFF

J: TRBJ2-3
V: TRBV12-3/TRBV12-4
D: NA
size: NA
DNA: TGTGCCAGCAGCAGGATCACAGATACGCAGTATTTT
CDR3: CASSRITDTQYF

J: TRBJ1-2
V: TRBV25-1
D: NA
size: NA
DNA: TGTGCCAGCAGTGAATATCGCTATGGCTACACCTTC
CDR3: CASSEYRYGYTF

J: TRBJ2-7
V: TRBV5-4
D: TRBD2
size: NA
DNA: TGTGCCAGCAGCTTTCTAGCGGGAGACCACGAGCAGTACTTC
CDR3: CASSFLAGDHEQYF

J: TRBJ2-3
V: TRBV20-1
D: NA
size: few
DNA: TGCAGTGCCGCCAGAGATACGCAGTATTTT
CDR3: CSAARDTQYF

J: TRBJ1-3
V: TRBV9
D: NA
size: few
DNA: TGTGCCAGCAGCCCAATGGGAGGAGCTGGAAACACCATATATTTT
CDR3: CASSPMGGAGNTIYF

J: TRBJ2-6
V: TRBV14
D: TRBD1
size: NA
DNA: TGTGCCAGCAGCCAGAAGGGACAGCCTCGCAGCTCTGGGGCCAACGTCCTGACTTTC
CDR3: CASSQKGQPRSSGANVLTF

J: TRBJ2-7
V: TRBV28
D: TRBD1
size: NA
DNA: TGTGCCAGCAGCCAGGACAGGCCTACCTACGAGCAGTACTTC
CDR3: CASSQDRPTYEQYF

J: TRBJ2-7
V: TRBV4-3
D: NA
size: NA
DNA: TGCGCCAGCAGCCAAGATCTTGGCCCCTTCGAGCAGTACTTC
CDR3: CASSQDLGPFEQYF

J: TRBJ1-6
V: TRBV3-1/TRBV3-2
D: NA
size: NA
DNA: TGTGCCAGCAGCCCCCGGGGCGGGGGCATTAATTCACCCCTCCACTTT
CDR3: CASSPRGGGINSPLHF

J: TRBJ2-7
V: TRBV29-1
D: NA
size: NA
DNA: TGCAGCGTTTCGCATTATACACAGGGCCACGAGCAGTACTTC
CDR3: CSVSHYTQGHEQYF

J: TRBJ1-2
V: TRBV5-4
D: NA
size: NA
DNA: TGTGCCAGCAGCTCCCCCGCGCAGGGAAACTATGGCTACACCTTC
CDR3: CASSSPAQGNYGYTF

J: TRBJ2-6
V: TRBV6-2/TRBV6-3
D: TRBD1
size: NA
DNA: TGTGCCAGCAGTAAAATGACCCCCGGGACAGCCTCTTCTGGGGCCAACGTCCTGACTTTC
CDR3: CASSKMTPGTASSGANVLTF

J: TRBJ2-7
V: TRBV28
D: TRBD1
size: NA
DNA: TGTGCCAGCAGTTCGACAGGGGGCACCTACGAGCAGTACTTC
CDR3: CASSSTGGTYEQYF

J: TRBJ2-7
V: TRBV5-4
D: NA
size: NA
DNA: TGTGCCAGCAGCGAATACCAGGGGGGTCGCGAGCAGTACTTC
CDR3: CASSEYQGGREQYF

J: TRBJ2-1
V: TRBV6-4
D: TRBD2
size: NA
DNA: TGTGCCAGCAGTGGTAGCGGGAGTGCAAGTGAGCAGTTCTTC
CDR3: CASSGSGSASEQFF

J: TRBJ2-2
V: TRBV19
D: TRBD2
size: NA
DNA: TGTGCCAGTAGTATTTCTAGCGGGAGGGTGAACACCGGGGAGCTGTTTTTT
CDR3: CASSISSGRVNTGELFF

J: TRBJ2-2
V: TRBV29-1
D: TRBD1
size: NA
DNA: TGCAGCGTCAGACAGGGGGTAGGCGGGGAGCTGTTTTTT
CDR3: CSVRQGVGGELFF

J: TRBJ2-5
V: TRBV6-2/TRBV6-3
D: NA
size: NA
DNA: TGTGCCAGCAGTTACTTGGGAGGTGGGCAAGAGACCCAGTACTTC
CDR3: CASSYLGGGQETQYF

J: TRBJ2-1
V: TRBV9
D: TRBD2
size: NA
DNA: TGTGCCAGCAGCGTATGGTCTAGCGGGAGCAATGAGCAGTTCTTC
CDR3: CASSVWSSGSNEQFF

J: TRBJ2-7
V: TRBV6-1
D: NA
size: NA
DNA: TGTGCCAGCAGTGAACGGGGGGCTGGATACGAGCAGTACTTC
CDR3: CASSERGAGYEQYF

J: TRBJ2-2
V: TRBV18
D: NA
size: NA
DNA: TGTGCCAGCTCACCGGGAGAACAGAACACCGGGGAGCTGTTTTTT
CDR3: CASSPGEQNTGELFF

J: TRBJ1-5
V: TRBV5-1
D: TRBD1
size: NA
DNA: TGCGCCAGCAGCTTATGGGGACAGGGCAATCAGCCCCAGCATTTT
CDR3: CASSLWGQGNQPQHF

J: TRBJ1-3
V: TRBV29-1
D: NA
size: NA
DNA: TGCAGCGCCCAGGGGAGAAGGTTTTCTGGAAACACCATATATTTT
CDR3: CSAQGRRFSGNTIYF

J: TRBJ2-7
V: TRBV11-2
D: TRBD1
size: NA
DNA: TGTGCCAGCAGCCCCCGACAGGGCAGTAACTACGAGCAGTACTTC
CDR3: CASSPRQGSNYEQYF

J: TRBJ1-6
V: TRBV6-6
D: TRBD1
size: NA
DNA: TGTGCCAGCACCTCAATGTCGGGACAGCTTAATTCACCCCTCCACTTT
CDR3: CASTSMSGQLNSPLHF

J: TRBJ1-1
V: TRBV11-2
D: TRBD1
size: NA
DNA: TGTGCCAGCAGCCCCGCCCAGGGGGAAAAGACTGAAGCTTTCTTT
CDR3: CASSPAQGEKTEAFF

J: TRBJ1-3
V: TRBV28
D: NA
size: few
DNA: TGTGCCAGCAGTCGTGTGAGGGTTGGAAACACCATATATTTT
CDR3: CASSRVRVGNTIYF

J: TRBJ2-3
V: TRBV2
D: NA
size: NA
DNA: TGTGCCAGCAGTGTCAGCGGGCAAAGCACAGATACGCAGTATTTT
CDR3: CASSVSGQSTDTQYF

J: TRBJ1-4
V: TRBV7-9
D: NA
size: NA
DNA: TGTGCCAGCAGCTTAGGTAGCGTGGAGAATGAAAAACTGTTTTTT
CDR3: CASSLGSVENEKLFF

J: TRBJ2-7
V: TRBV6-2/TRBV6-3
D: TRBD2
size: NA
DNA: TGTGCCAGCAGTTTCCCCGGGAGGGGAGCCGAGGGCGAGCAGTACTTC
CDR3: CASSFPGRGAEGEQYF